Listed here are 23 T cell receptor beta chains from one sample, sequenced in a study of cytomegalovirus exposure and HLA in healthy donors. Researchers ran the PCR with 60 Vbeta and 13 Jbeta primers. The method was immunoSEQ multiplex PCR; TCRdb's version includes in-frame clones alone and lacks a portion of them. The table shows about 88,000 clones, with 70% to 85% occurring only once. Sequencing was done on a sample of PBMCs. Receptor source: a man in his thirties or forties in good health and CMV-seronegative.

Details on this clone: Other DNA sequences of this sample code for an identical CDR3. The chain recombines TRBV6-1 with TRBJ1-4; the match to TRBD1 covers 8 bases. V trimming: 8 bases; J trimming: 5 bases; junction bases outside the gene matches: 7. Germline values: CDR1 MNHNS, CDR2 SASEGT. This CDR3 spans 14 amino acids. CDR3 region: CASGTGGENEKLFF. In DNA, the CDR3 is TGTGCCAGCGGGACAGGAGGGGAGAATGAAAAACTGTTTTTT.

The DNA for the CDR3 is TGTGCCAGCAGCTTAGGGGGACAGACCTCCTACGAGCAGTACTTC. Translating it yields CASSLGGQTSYEQYF. This sequence joins TRBV11-3 and TRBJ2-7; TRBD1 aligns across 7 bases. This CDR3 contains 15 residues. Germline V gene lookup returns CDR1 SGHNT and CDR2 YENEEA. The V gene end was trimmed by 1 base and the J gene end by 0 bases; junction bases not matched to a gene: 3.

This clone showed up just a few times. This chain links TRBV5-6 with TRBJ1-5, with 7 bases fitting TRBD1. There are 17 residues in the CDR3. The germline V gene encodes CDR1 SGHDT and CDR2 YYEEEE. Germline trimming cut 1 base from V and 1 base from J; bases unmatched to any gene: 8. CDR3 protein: CASSLRRTGSSNQPQHF. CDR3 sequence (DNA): TGTGCCAGCAGCTTGCGGAGGACAGGTTCGAGCAATCAGCCCCAGCATTTT.

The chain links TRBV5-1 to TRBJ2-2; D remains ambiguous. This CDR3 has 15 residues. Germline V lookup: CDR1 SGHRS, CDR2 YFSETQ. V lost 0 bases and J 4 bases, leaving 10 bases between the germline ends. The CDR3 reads CASSLGPEATGELFF. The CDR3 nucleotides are TGCGCCAGCAGCTTGGGCCCCGAAGCCACCGGGGAGCTGTTTTTT.

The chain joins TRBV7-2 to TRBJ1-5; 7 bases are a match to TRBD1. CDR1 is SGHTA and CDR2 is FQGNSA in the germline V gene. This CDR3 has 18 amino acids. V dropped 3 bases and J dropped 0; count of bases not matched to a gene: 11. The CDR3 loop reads CASSLGRGLQYSNQPQHF. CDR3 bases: TGTGCCAGCAGCTTGGGAAGGGGGCTTCAATATAGCAATCAGCCCCAGCATTTT.

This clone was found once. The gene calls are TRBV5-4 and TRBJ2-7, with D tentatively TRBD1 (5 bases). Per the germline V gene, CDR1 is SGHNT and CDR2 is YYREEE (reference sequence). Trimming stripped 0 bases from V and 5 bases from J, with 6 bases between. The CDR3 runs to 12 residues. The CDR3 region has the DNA TGTGCCAGCAGCTTGGCCAGGGACGAGCAGTACTTC. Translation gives CASSLARDEQYF.

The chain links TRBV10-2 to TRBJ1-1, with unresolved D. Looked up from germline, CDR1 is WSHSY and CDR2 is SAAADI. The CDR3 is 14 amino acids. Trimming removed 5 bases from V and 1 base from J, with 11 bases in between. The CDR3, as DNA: TGCGCCAGCAGTAACAGTGTCCGGAACACTGAAGCTTTCTTT. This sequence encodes CASSNSVRNTEAFF.

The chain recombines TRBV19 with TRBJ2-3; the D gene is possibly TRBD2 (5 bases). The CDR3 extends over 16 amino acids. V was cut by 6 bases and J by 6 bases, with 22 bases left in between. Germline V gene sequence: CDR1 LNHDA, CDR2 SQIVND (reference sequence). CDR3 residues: CASRPASADGIDTQYF. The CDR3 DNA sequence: TGTGCCAGTAGACCGGCCTCAGCGGACGGAATTGATACGCAGTATTTT.

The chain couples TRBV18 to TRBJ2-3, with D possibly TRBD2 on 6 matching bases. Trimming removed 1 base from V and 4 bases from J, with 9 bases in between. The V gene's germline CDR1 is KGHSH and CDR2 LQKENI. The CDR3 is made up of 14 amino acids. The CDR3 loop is CASSPLTGADTQYF. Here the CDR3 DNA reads TGTGCCAGCTCACCACTCACGGGGGCAGATACGCAGTATTTT.

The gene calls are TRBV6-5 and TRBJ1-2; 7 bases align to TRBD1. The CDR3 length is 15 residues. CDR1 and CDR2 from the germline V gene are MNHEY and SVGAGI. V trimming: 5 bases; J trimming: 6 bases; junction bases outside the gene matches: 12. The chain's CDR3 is CASSTTGGQLNGYTF. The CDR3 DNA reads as TGTGCCAGCAGTACCACCGGGGGACAGTTGAATGGCTACACCTTC.

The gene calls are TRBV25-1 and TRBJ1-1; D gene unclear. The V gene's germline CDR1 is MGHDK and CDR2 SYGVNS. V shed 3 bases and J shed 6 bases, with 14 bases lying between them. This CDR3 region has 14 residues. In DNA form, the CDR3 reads TGTGCCAGCAGTGACGGCGGGAGGTTCTCTGAAGCTTTCTTT. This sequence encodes CASSDGGRFSEAFF. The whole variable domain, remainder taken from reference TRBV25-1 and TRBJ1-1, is EADIYQTPRYLVIGTGKKITLECSQTMGHDKMYWYQQDPGMELHLIHYSYGVNSTEKGDLSSESTVSRIRTEHFPLTLESARPSHTSQYLCASSDGGRFSEAFFGQGTRLTVV.

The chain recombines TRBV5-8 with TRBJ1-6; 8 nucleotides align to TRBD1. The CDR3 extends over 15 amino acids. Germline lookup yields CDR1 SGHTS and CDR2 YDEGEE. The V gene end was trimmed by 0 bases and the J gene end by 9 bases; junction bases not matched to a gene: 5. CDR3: CASSLGQGARSPLHF. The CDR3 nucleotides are TGTGCCAGCAGCTTGGGTCAGGGGGCGCGTTCACCCCTCCACTTT.

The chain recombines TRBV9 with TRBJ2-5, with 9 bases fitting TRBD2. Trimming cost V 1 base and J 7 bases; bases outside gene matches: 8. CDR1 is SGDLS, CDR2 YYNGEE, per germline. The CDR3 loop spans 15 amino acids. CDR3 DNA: TGTGCCAGCAGCGTACAGGGTAGCGGGAGCGGGACCCAGTACTTC. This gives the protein CASSVQGSGSGTQYF.

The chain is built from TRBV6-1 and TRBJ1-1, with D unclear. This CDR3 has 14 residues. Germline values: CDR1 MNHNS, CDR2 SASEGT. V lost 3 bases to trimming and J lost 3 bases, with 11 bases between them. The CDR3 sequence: CASSDSRRHTEAFF. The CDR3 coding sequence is TGTGCCAGCAGTGATTCTAGGAGGCACACTGAAGCTTTCTTT.

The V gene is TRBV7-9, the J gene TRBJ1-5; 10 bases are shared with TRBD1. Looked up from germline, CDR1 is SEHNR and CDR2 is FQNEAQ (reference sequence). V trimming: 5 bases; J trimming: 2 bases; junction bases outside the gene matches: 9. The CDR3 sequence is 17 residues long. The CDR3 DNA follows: TGTGCCAGCAGCACTCCTACCGGGACAGGGGGCAATCAGCCCCAGCATTTT. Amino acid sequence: CASSTPTGTGGNQPQHF.

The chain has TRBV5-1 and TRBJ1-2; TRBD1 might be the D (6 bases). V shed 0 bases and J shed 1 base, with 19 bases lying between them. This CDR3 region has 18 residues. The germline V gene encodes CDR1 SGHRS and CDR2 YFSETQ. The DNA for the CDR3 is TGCGCCAGCAGCTTGGGCCCAAGTGGGACACTCCTTAACTATGGCTACACCTTC. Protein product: CASSLGPSGTLLNYGYTF. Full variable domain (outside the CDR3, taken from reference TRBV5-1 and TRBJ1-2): KAGVTQTPRYLIKTRGQQVTLSCSPISGHRSVSWYQQTPGQGLQFLFEYFSETQRNKGNFPGRFSGRQFSNSRSEMNVSTLELGDSALYLCASSLGPSGTLLNYGYTFGSGTRLTVV.

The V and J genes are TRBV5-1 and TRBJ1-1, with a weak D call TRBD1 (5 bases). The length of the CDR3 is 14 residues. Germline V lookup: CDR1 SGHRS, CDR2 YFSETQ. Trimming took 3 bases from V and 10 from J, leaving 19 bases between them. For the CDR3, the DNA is TGCGCCAGCAGCTCGACGCAGGGCCAGACGGTAGCTTTCTTT. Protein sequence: CASSSTQGQTVAFF.

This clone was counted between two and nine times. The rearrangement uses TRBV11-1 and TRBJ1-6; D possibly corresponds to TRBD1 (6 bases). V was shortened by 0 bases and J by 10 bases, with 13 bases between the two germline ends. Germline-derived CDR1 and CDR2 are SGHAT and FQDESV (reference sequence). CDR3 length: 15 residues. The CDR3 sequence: CASSLASLGGSPLHF. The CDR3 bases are TGTGCCAGCAGCTTAGCAAGCCTAGGGGGATCACCCCTCCACTTT. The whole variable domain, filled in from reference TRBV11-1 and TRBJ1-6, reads EAEVAQSPRYKITEKSQAVAFWCDPISGHATLYWYRQILGQGPELLVQFQDESVVDDSQLPKDRFSAERLKGVDSTLKIQPAELGDSAMYLCASSLASLGGSPLHFGNGTRLTVT.

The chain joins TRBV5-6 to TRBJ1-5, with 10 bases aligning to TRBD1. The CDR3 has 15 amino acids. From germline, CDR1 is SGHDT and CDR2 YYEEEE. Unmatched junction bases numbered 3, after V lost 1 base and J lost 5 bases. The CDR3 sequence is CASSLLGTGDQPQHF. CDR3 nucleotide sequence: TGTGCCAGCAGCTTGCTAGGGACAGGGGATCAGCCCCAGCATTTT.

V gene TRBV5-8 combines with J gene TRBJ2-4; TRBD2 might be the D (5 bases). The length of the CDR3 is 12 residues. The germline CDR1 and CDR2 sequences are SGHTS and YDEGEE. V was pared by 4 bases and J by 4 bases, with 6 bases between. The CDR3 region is CASSTGKNIQYF. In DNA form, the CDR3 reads TGTGCCAGCAGCACGGGGAAAAACATTCAGTACTTC.

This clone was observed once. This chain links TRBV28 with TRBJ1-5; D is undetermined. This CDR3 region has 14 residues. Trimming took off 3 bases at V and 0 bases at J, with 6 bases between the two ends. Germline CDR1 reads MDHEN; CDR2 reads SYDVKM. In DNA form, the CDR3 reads TGTGCCAGCAGTTTTTGGGCTAGCAATCAGCCCCAGCATTTT. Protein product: CASSFWASNQPQHF.

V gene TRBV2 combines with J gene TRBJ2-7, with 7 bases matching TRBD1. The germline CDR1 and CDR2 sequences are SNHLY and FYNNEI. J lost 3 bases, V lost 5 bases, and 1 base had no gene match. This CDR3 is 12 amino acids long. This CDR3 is CASSTGDYEQYF. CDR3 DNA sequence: TGTGCCAGCAGTACAGGGGACTACGAGCAGTACTTC.

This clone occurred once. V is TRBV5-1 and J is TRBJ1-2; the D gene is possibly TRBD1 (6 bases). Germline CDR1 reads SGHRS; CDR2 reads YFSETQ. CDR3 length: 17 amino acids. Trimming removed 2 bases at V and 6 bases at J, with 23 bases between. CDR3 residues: CASSLETGGLGEDGYTF. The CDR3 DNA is TGCGCCAGCAGCTTAGAGACTGGGGGCCTGGGAGAAGATGGCTACACCTTC.